Listed below are T cell receptor beta chains from one sample, sequenced in a study of CD8+CD57+ T cells in acquired aplastic anemia. TCRdb re-called the reads with MiXCR, one entry per CDR3 protein. The table shows around 200,000 distinct CDR3 sequences, with roughly 55% occurring only once. Sequencing was done on a sample of sorted CD4+, CD8+, or CD8+CD57+ T cells (not recorded which) from PBMCs. These TCRs come from a human donor in good health. The CDR3 runs from the conserved cysteine through the conserved F or W. The D gene is left open where the match is weak. Rows give clone size only sometimes, using once, few, many, or a class for an expanded clone.

clone_size,v_call,j_call,d_call,cdr3_nt,cdr3_aa
NA,TRBV7-2,TRBJ2-7,TRBD1,TGTGCCAGCAGCTCGGGACAGCATGTCTACGAGCAGTACTTC,CASSSGQHVYEQYF
NA,TRBV29-1,TRBJ2-2,NA,TGCAGCGTCGGACAGCGGACGAACACCGGGGAGCTGTTTTTT,CSVGQRTNTGELFF
NA,TRBV2,TRBJ2-6,NA,TGTGCCAGCAGTGAACATGGGGTAGGGATCAGCTCTGGGGCCAACGTCCTGACTTTC,CASSEHGVGISSGANVLTF
NA,TRBV7-9,TRBJ2-7,NA,TGTGACAGCAGCACCCAGTCCCCCTACAGGGAAGAGCAGTACTTC,CDSSTQSPYREEQYF
NA,TRBV2,TRBJ2-1,NA,TGTGCCAGCAGTAAGGACAGCTCTAATGAGCAGTTCTTC,CASSKDSSNEQFF
NA,TRBV2,TRBJ2-2,NA,TGTGCCAGCAGAAACCAGGGAAACACCGGGGAGCTGTTTTTT,CASRNQGNTGELFF
NA,TRBV6-5,TRBJ1-4,TRBD1,TGTGCCAGCAGTCTAACCACAGGGGCGATGGGTAGTGAAAAACTGTTTTTT,CASSLTTGAMGSEKLFF
many,TRBV19,TRBJ2-2,NA,TGTGCCAGTAGTATAGCTGGATCGAACACCGGGGAGCTGTTTTTT,CASSIAGSNTGELFF
NA,TRBV5-1,TRBJ2-7,TRBD2,TGCGCCAGCATAACTAGCGGATCGACCTACGAGCAGTACTTC,CASITSGSTYEQYF
NA,TRBV10-3,TRBJ2-2,NA,TGTGCCATCAGGGACAGGAACACCGGGGAGCTGTTTTTT,CAIRDRNTGELFF